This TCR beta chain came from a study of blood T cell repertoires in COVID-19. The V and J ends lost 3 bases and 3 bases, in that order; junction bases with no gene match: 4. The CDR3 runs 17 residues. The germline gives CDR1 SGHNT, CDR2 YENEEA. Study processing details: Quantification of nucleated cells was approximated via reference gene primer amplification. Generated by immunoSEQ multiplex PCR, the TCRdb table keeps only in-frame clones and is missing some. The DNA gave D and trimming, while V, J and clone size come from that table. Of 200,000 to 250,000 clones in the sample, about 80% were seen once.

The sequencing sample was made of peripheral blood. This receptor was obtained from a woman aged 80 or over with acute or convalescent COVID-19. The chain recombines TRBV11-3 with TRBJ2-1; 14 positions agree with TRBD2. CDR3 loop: CASSLGLAGVGYNEQFF. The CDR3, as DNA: TGTGCCAGCAGCTTGGGACTAGCGGGAGTCGGCTACAATGAGCAGTTCTTC.